Shown below are 10 T cell receptor beta chains from a single sample sequenced in a study of CD8+CD57+ T cells in acquired aplastic anemia. Researchers used genomic DNA as the template to profile TCR beta VDJ and CDR3. TCRdb itself ran the reads through MiXCR, one entry per CDR3 protein. The sample holds 450,000 to 550,000 distinct CDR3 sequences, over 25% seen once. Those patients picked for sequencing had displayed CD8+CD57+ cell expansion on flow cytometry. The sample was sorted CD4+, CD8+, or CD8+CD57+ T cells (not recorded which) from PBMCs. Every receptor here comes from a human donor with aplastic anemia.

This sequence joins TRBV11-2 and TRBJ2-5, with D hard to call. With 1 base removed from V and 1 base from J, the gap between germline ends came to 16 bases. The germline V gene encodes CDR1 SGHAT and CDR2 FQNNGV. The CDR3 extends over 17 amino acids. CDR3 protein: CASSLGFTNWFQETQYF. The CDR3 DNA follows: TGTGCCAGCAGCTTAGGATTCACCAACTGGTTCCAAGAGACCCAGTACTTC.

The rearrangement links TRBV6-2 or TRBV6-3 to TRBJ1-1, with TRBD1 identical over 9 bases. Germline CDR1 reads MNHEY; CDR2 reads SVGEGT. There are 17 residues in the CDR3. The V and J ends lost 2 bases and 1 base, in that order; junction bases with no gene match: 8. The CDR3 region has the DNA TGTGCCAGCAGTTACCCGTACAGGGGGCTTGGGAACACTGAAGCTTTCTTT. Protein: CASSYPYRGLGNTEAFF.

To note about this clonotype: The CDR3 does not close with the conserved phenylalanine or tryptophan, likely indicating a read error. The rearrangement uses TRBV7-3 and TRBJ2-7; TRBD1 agrees at 9 bases. The ends lost 2 bases at V and 6 bases at J; junction bases unmatched: 5. CDR1 is SGHTA and CDR2 is FQGTGA in the germline V gene. The length of the CDR3 is 14 residues. The CDR3, as DNA: TGTGCCAGCAGCTTATACGGGACAGGGTCCGAGCAGTACCTC. Its protein is CASSLYGTGSEQYL.

The chain is built from TRBV2 and TRBJ2-7; TRBD1 is a possible D gene (6 bases). Germline V gene lookup returns CDR1 SNHLY and CDR2 FYNNEI. Trimming pared 3 bases from V and 4 bases from J, leaving 7 bases between. This CDR3 has 12 amino acids. The DNA for the CDR3 is TGTGCCAGCAGTGAGACAGGTTACGAGCAGTACTTC. Amino acids: CASSETGYEQYF.

The CDR3 loop is CASHRGGPLHF. Here the CDR3 DNA reads TGTGCCAGCCACAGGGGGGGACCCCTCCACTTT. The rearrangement joins TRBV7-3 to TRBJ1-6; 8 bases match TRBD1. The CDR3 sequence is 11 residues long. Germline values: CDR1 SGHTA, CDR2 FQGTGA. Unmatched junction bases numbered 3, after V lost 8 bases and J lost 12 bases.

The chain employs TRBV7-3 and TRBJ2-3, with D maybe TRBD2 (6 bases). V dropped 1 base and J dropped 2 bases, with 19 bases sitting between them. Per germline, CDR1 SGHTA and CDR2 FQGTGA. The CDR3 is made up of 18 amino acids. CDR3 coding DNA: TGTGCCAGCAGCTTAATATTGGCCAGCGGGCCTTACACAGATACGCAGTATTTT. Its protein product is CASSLILASGPYTDTQYF.

The rearrangement joins TRBV5-1 to TRBJ2-1; perhaps TRBD1 as D (6 bases). This CDR3 is built from 14 residues. Trimming left V 2 bases short and J 5 bases short, with 11 bases between. Germline V gene data show CDR1 as SGHRS and CDR2 as YFSETQ. Here the CDR3 DNA reads TGCGCCAGCAGCTTCGGGACATACAACAATGAGCAGTTCTTC. Protein product: CASSFGTYNNEQFF.

J is TRBJ2-7 and V is TRBV29-1; D is possibly TRBD2 (7 bases). This CDR3 is built from 14 residues. Looked up from germline, CDR1 is SQVTM and CDR2 is ANQGSEA. V was trimmed by 4 bases and J by 6 bases, leaving 19 bases between them. Here the CDR3 DNA reads TGCAGCGTTGGATCAGCGGGACCAGGGGTCGAGCAGTACTTC. Amino acids: CSVGSAGPGVEQYF.

Comments on this clonotype: This may arise from a read error, as a much more abundant clone is one base away. This rearrangement joins TRBV12-3 or TRBV12-4 to TRBJ1-5, with a possible D match to TRBD1 (6 bases). V lost 6 bases, J lost 1 base, and 13 bases lay in between. The CDR3 covers 15 residues. Here the CDR3 reads CASRPDSSSNQPQHF. CDR3 DNA: TGTGCCAGCAGGCCGGACAGTTCAAGCAATCAGCCCCAGCATTTT.

This clonotype appeared many times. V gene TRBV2 combines with J gene TRBJ1-5, with D unclear. V was cut by 8 bases and J by 2 bases, with 10 bases left in between. CDR1 is SNHLY, CDR2 FYNNEI, per germline. The CDR3 contains 13 residues. CDR3 coding DNA: TGTGCCAGCGGGGTCGAGGGCAATCAGCCCCAGCATTTT. Translation gives CASGVEGNQPQHF.